A selection of T cell receptor beta chains follows, all from one sample in a study of T-cell reconstitution after alpha-beta-depleted transplantation in children. MiXCR, run by TCRdb on the PCR reads, gives a single entry per CDR3 protein. The table has around 960,000 distinct CDR3 sequences, about 29% seen once; the top ten hold 28%. The source was PBMCs, mostly from graft donor cells, collected 360 days after TCRalphabeta/CD19-depleted stem cell transplant. The origin of the receptors is a boy under two years old who had a stem cell transplant for SCID, so the T cells may come from the graft donor. Both conserved end residues are part of each CDR3. D genes are given only for firm matches. Size tells how often a clone was seen (once, few, many) or the class of an expanded clone, and some rows leave it out.

clone_size j_call v_call d_call cdr3_nt cdr3_aa
NA TRBJ2-7 TRBV6-5 TRBD2 TGTGCCAGCAGTTACTCGTCAGCGGGGGTTACCTACGAGCAGTACTTC CASSYSSAGVTYEQYF
NA TRBJ2-3 TRBV15 NA TGTGCCACCAGCCCGGGACCGGCGTACACAGATACGCAGTATTTT CATSPGPAYTDTQYF
NA TRBJ2-1 TRBV29-1 NA TGCAGCGTTGAACTGGGGGACCCGACCCTCTTC CSVELGDPTLF
NA TRBJ2-7 TRBV2 TRBD1 TGTGCCAGCAGTACGGACAGGCGGTACGAGCAGTACTTC CASSTDRRYEQYF
NA TRBJ2-7 TRBV12-3/TRBV12-4 NA TGTTCCAGCAGTTTCGGGTACGAGCAGTACTTC CSSSFGYEQYF
NA TRBJ2-3 TRBV12-3/TRBV12-4 TRBD2 TGTGCCAGCAGTTTGGGACTAGCGGGGGGGCCTCCAGATACGCAGTATTTT CASSLGLAGGPPDTQYF
NA TRBJ1-2 TRBV7-8 NA TGTGCCAGCAGCTCTCTTTTTGGTCGAGGCTACACCTTC CASSSLFGRGYTF
NA TRBJ1-2 TRBV20-1 NA TGCAGTGCTAGCCCTCCGGACCCAGGGGCGCATGGCTACACCTTC CSASPPDPGAHGYTF
NA TRBJ2-7 TRBV29-1 NA TGCAGCGCCGAAGGGGATGGTAGGACCTACGAGCAGTACTTC CSAEGDGRTYEQYF
few TRBJ1-2 TRBV27 NA TGTGCCAGCAGTTTGGGTTCGGGGCAGCCCTATGGCTACACCTTC CASSLGSGQPYGYTF
NA TRBJ2-5 TRBV12-3/TRBV12-4 TRBD2 TGTGCCAGCAGTTTGACTAGCGGGGGGCCCCCAGAGACCCAGTACTTC CASSLTSGGPPETQYF
NA TRBJ2-3 TRBV5-1 TRBD2 TGCGCCAGCAGTTTGGCTAGCGGTGCTCGCACAGATACGCAGTATTTT CASSLASGARTDTQYF
few TRBJ2-7 TRBV7-8 NA TGTGCCAGCAGCTTAAGAGTAGGCGTCAGCGAGCAGTACTTC CASSLRVGVSEQYF
few TRBJ2-1 TRBV27 TRBD2 TGTGCCAGCAGTTCCCCGGGGAGGGCGGTCAATGAGCAGTTCTTC CASSSPGRAVNEQFF
NA TRBJ2-7 TRBV5-7 TRBD2 TGTGCCAGCAGCTTCCTCGCCCTAGCGGGGGATTCCTACGAGCAGTACTTC CASSFLALAGDSYEQYF
NA TRBJ2-1 TRBV5-1 NA TGCGCCAGCAGCTTGGAAAGGTTTTACAATGAGCAGTTCTTC CASSLERFYNEQFF
NA TRBJ2-5 TRBV15 TRBD2 TGTGCCACCACCAGAGATCCCCCGGCGAGCGGGGGTGAGACCCAGTACTTC CATTRDPPASGGETQYF
few TRBJ2-2 TRBV5-6 NA TGTGCCAGCAGCGTGTTCACCGGGGAGCTGTTTTTT CASSVFTGELFF
NA TRBJ1-4 TRBV28 NA TGTGCCAGCAGTTCCTCAGATATTTCTGGACAAAAACTGTTTTTT CASSSSDISGQKLFF
NA TRBJ1-2 TRBV5-1 NA TGCGCCAGCAGCTTGGAGGGGACCTACACCTTC CASSLEGTYTF
few TRBJ2-5 TRBV5-4 TRBD2 TGTGCCAGCAGCTTGACAGGCGAGCGGGGGGGCTGGGAGACCCAGTACTTC CASSLTGERGGWETQYF
few TRBJ2-3 TRBV7-3 TRBD1 TGTGCCAGCCAGGTAGTAGGGACAGGGGGTCCAGATACGCAGTATTTT CASQVVGTGGPDTQYF
many TRBJ2-7 TRBV28 TRBD2 TGTGCCAGCAGTCGCGGGGGTTCCTACGAGCAGTACTTC CASSRGGSYEQYF
few TRBJ2-1 TRBV29-1 NA TGCAGCGTTGAAGACTCTTTACCGAGCTCCTACAATGAGCAGTTCTTC CSVEDSLPSSYNEQFF
few TRBJ2-5 TRBV12-3/TRBV12-4 TRBD1 TGTGCCAGCAGTTTAGCAACAGGGGTAGGAAAGACCCAGTACTTC CASSLATGVGKTQYF
many TRBJ2-1 TRBV2 NA TGTGCCAGCAGTATTGACGGGGGTAAGCAGTTCTTC CASSIDGGKQFF
NA TRBJ2-3 TRBV4-2 NA TGTGCCAGCAGCGTAGTAGGAACCTTCAAGGACCGTGATAAATTCACAGATACGCAGTATTTT CASSVVGTFKDRDKFTDTQYF
NA TRBJ2-2 TRBV5-1 TRBD2 TGCGCCAGCAGCTTGGAGTCGTGGCTAGCGGGGGCGAACACCGGGGAGCTGTTTTTT CASSLESWLAGANTGELFF
NA TRBJ2-2 TRBV6-5 NA TGTGCCAGCAGTTACTCGATGATGACTGGATGGGAGCTGTTTTTT CASSYSMMTGWELFF
few TRBJ2-1 TRBV9 TRBD2 TGTGCCAGCAGCGCCGGGACTAGGGTTTACAATGAGCAGTTCTTC CASSAGTRVYNEQFF
many TRBJ2-3 TRBV10-3 NA TGTGCCATCGGTTGGGGACCACGGGTACCAGATACGCAGTATTTT CAIGWGPRVPDTQYF
few TRBJ1-2 TRBV20-1 NA TGCAGTGCTTCGGAGAGGCAGGGGCGCTATGGCTACACCTTC CSASERQGRYGYTF
few TRBJ2-6 TRBV12-3/TRBV12-4 NA TGTGCCAGCAGTTTAGGTAGAGGGGCCATCTCTGGGGCCAACGTCCTGACTTTC CASSLGRGAISGANVLTF
few TRBJ1-2 TRBV20-1 TRBD1 TGCAGTGCTAGAGATGGACAGGGGAAAAAAACCAACGGCTACACCTTC CSARDGQGKKTNGYTF
few TRBJ2-3 TRBV29-1 TRBD1 TGCAGCGTGGTGACAGGGACGAGCACAGATACGCAGTATTTT CSVVTGTSTDTQYF
NA TRBJ2-3 TRBV2 TRBD2 TGTGCCGGAGGGACTAGCGGGGTCACAGATACGCAGTATTTT CAGGTSGVTDTQYF
NA TRBJ2-2 TRBV20-1 NA TGCAGTGCTGGAGCCATGGGGACACCGACCGGGGAGCTGTTTTTT CSAGAMGTPTGELFF
NA TRBJ1-1 TRBV7-2 TRBD1 TGTGCCAGCAGCTTTAGGACAGGGATCGGGGCTGAAGCTTTCTTT CASSFRTGIGAEAFF
NA TRBJ2-5 TRBV10-3 TRBD2 TGTGCCATCAGTACCGCGGTCGGGGGGTCAAGAGAGACCCAGTACTTC CAISTAVGGSRETQYF
NA TRBJ2-2 TRBV11-2 NA NA CASSTRGAGELFFF
many TRBJ1-1 TRBV7-9 TRBD1 TGTGCCAGCAGCCTCACGAACAGGGGCTCTGGAGGTACTGAAGCTTTCTTT CASSLTNRGSGGTEAFF
few TRBJ2-1 TRBV12-3/TRBV12-4 TRBD2 TGTGCCAGCAGTTCCGCGCGGGGGGCCTACAATGAGCAGTTCTTC CASSSARGAYNEQFF
many TRBJ1-4 TRBV7-3 TRBD1 TGTGCCAGCAGCTTGGCAGGGGGAAAACTGTTTTTT CASSLAGGKLFF
NA TRBJ2-1 TRBV9 NA TGTGCCAGCAGCGAGGGGAGGAAATCCTACAATGAGCAGTTCTTC CASSEGRKSYNEQFF
many TRBJ1-3 TRBV29-1 NA TGCAGCGTTGCCAGGGGCTCTGGAAACACCATATATTTT CSVARGSGNTIYF
NA TRBJ2-3 TRBV29-1 TRBD2 TGCAGCGTCGATTATGGACTAGCGGAGTACACAGATACGCAGTATTTT CSVDYGLAEYTDTQYF
few TRBJ2-1 TRBV12-3/TRBV12-4 NA TGTGCCAGCAGAGACCGGGGCAATGAGCAGTTCTTC CASRDRGNEQFF
few TRBJ2-7 TRBV7-9 NA TGTGCCAGCAGCGACCGGGACAAGACCTACGAGCAGTACTTC CASSDRDKTYEQYF
NA TRBJ2-3 TRBV5-1 TRBD2 TGCGCCAGCAGCCGAAATAGACTAGCGGGGGCGACAGATACGCAGTATTTT CASSRNRLAGATDTQYF
few TRBJ2-7 TRBV7-6 TRBD1 TGTGCCAGCAGCTTACAGGGGGAGGAGCAGTACTTC CASSLQGEEQYF
few TRBJ2-7 TRBV2 NA TGTGCCAGCAGTGTCCGAACTAGCAACTACGAGCAGTACTTC CASSVRTSNYEQYF
NA TRBJ2-1 TRBV27 TRBD2 TGTGCCAGCAGTGCGCTGACTAGCGGGGGGGCCCATGAGCAGTTCTTC CASSALTSGGAHEQFF